The 16 T cell receptor beta chains reported below all come from one sample, sequenced in a study of identical twins. Each CDR3 protein gets one entry after TCRdb re-called the 5' RACE reads with MiXCR. The table records around 230,000 distinct CDR3 sequences, under 8.5% of them present only once. These data were also reused for a study on T cells expressing NK-cell markers.

The sample comprised CD8+ T cells sorted from blood. These receptors were collected from a woman aged 18-29 years in good health.

The sample holds many counts of this clonotype. The V call is TRBV5-5, the J call TRBJ1-1; D is unresolved. The CDR3 consists of 11 residues. Germline V gene sequence: CDR1 SGHKS, CDR2 YYEKEE (reference sequence). V lost 2 bases to trimming and J lost 6 bases, with 5 bases between them. The CDR3 is CASSLLSEAFF. The DNA for the CDR3 is TGTGCCAGCAGCTTACTTTCTGAAGCTTTCTTT. Using reference TRBV5-5 and TRBJ1-1 for the parts outside the CDR3, the full variable domain is DAGVTQSPTHLIKTRGQQVTLRCSPISGHKSVSWYQQVLGQGPQFIFQYYEKEERGRGNFPDRFSARQFPNYSSELNVNALLLGDSALYLCASSLLSEAFFGQGTRLTVV.

The V and J genes are TRBV27 and TRBJ1-2; D not resolved. Germline V CDR1 and CDR2: MNHEY, SMNVEV (reference sequence). The CDR3 is made up of 14 amino acids. V was pared by 5 bases and J by 1 base, with 11 bases between. CDR3 sequence reads: CASSPRGVNYGYTF. The CDR3 DNA sequence: TGTGCCAGCAGTCCCCGCGGAGTTAACTATGGCTACACCTTC.

CDR3 nucleotides: TGTGCCAGCTCAGTTTTCGACAATGAGCAGTTCTTC. Translating gives CASSVFDNEQFF. The rearrangement joins TRBV18 to TRBJ2-1; D is undetermined. The CDR3 has 12 residues. CDR1 is KGHSH, CDR2 LQKENI, per germline. The V end lost 5 bases, the J end lost 5 bases, and 7 bases lay between the germline ends.

This clonotype was detected only a few times. The chain carries TRBV11-3 and TRBJ2-7; no reliable D call. Per germline, CDR1 SGHNT and CDR2 YENEEA. This CDR3 comprises 14 residues. Between the trimmed V and J ends, which lost 0 bases and 2 bases, there was a span of 8 bases. The CDR3 sequence: CASSLDRNPYEQYF. CDR3 DNA sequence: TGTGCCAGCAGCTTAGATCGCAATCCCTACGAGCAGTACTTC.

This clonotype has ten or more counts. V gene TRBV12-3 or TRBV12-4 combines with J gene TRBJ2-7; TRBD1 might be the D (5 bases). The CDR3 is 12 amino acids. Deletions cut 2 bases from V and 9 bases from J, with 11 bases between. The CDR3 DNA follows: TGTGCCAGCAGTTTAATAGGGGCGGTGCAGTACTTC. Translated, it gives CASSLIGAVQYF.

This clonotype showed up many times. J is TRBJ2-1 and V is TRBV6-5; D might be TRBD2 (6 bases). Germline CDR1 MNHEY, CDR2 SVGAGI. The CDR3 totals 15 residues. V lost 2 bases and J lost 6, with 14 bases in between. The CDR3 loop reads CASSYTGELINEQFF. The CDR3 region has the DNA TGTGCCAGCAGTTACACGGGAGAGCTAATCAATGAGCAGTTCTTC.

The chain joins TRBV6-5 to TRBJ2-1; unclear D gene. V was shortened by 2 bases and J by 0 bases, with 17 bases between the two germline ends. The CDR3 has 18 residues. Germline assignment: CDR1 MNHEY and CDR2 SVGAGI. The CDR3 nucleotides are TGTGCCAGCAGTTACACGCCGGGCAGACCTAGCTCCTACAATGAGCAGTTCTTC. This encodes CASSYTPGRPSSYNEQFF.

This clonotype was counted many times. J is TRBJ2-1 and V is TRBV7-2, with a tentative D call TRBD2 (7 bases). From germline, CDR1 is SGHTA and CDR2 FQGNSA. Between the trimmed V and J ends, which lost 1 base and 5 bases, there was a span of 15 bases. The CDR3 contains 16 residues. CDR3 region: CASSLERGARDNEQFF. Here the CDR3 DNA reads TGTGCCAGCAGCTTAGAACGGGGGGCCAGGGACAATGAGCAGTTCTTC.

This clonotype came up a few times. The chain recombines TRBV20-1 with TRBJ1-2; D not resolved. The V end was cut by 6 bases, the J end by 2 bases, with 13 bases between. The germline CDR1 and CDR2 sequences are DFQATT and SNEGSKA (reference sequence). The CDR3 has 13 amino acids. The CDR3 region is CSAPATKNYGYTF. The CDR3 coding sequence is TGCAGTGCCCCTGCGACCAAAAACTATGGCTACACCTTC.

V usage is TRBV4-1 and J usage is TRBJ1-5; TRBD1 might be the D (6 bases). Trimming pared 4 bases from V and 7 bases from J, leaving 17 bases between. CDR1 is MGHRA and CDR2 is YSYEKL in the germline V gene. The CDR3 covers 15 residues. The CDR3 DNA follows: TGCGCCAGCAGCCCGTCAGGGGTTTTAGGGCAGCCCCAGCATTTT. Its protein product is CASSPSGVLGQPQHF.

This clonotype occurred many times. The chain employs TRBV6-5 and TRBJ1-1, with a tentative D call TRBD1 (5 bases). Trimming removed 2 bases at V and 0 bases at J, with 10 bases between. Germline lookup yields CDR1 MNHEY and CDR2 SVGAGI. The CDR3 sequence is 15 residues long. CDR3 amino acids: CASSYDGAMNTEAFF. For the CDR3, the DNA is TGTGCCAGCAGTTACGACGGGGCCATGAACACTGAAGCTTTCTTT.

The rearrangement links TRBV6-5 to TRBJ2-1; D might be TRBD2 (5 bases). Germline V gene sequence: CDR1 MNHEY, CDR2 SVGAGI. V was trimmed by 7 bases and J by 10 bases, leaving 14 bases between them. The CDR3 totals 12 residues. CDR3 nucleotides: TGTGCCAGCACCGGGGTAGAGGCAGAGCAGTTCTTC. Residues: CASTGVEAEQFF.

The sample holds many counts of this clonotype. This rearrangement joins TRBV20-1 to TRBJ2-5; 10 bases fit TRBD2. V gave up 8 bases and J gave up 3 bases; unmatched junction bases: 6. CDR1 and CDR2 from the germline V gene are DFQATT and SNEGSKA (reference sequence). This CDR3 contains 13 residues. The DNA of the CDR3 is TGCAGTTTAGCGGGAGGCCCCAAAGAGACCCAGTACTTC. Protein sequence: CSLAGGPKETQYF.

This clonotype occurred many times. This rearrangement joins TRBV7-9 to TRBJ2-7; TRBD1 or TRBD2 may be the D gene (5 bases each). The V gene's germline CDR1 is SEHNR and CDR2 FQNEAQ (reference sequence). V shed 3 bases and J shed 0 bases, with 15 bases lying between them. CDR3 length equals 16 residues. CDR3 DNA: TGTGCCAGCAGCTTGCCCGTAGGGACGCACTCCTACGAGCAGTACTTC. This sequence encodes CASSLPVGTHSYEQYF.

The V and J genes are TRBV9 and TRBJ1-6, with D uncertain. The CDR3 runs 18 residues. From germline, CDR1 is SGDLS and CDR2 YYNGEE. V lost 0 bases, J lost 0 bases, and 13 bases lay in between. DNA for the CDR3: TGTGCCAGCAGCGTAGCCAGGAACGAGAGCTCCTATAATTCACCCCTCCACTTT. Protein: CASSVARNESSYNSPLHF.

The V call is TRBV19, the J call TRBJ2-1; no clear D. CDR3 size: 14 residues. The V end lost 3 bases, the J end lost 0 bases, and 6 bases lay between the germline ends. Looked up from germline, CDR1 is LNHDA and CDR2 is SQIVND (reference sequence). CDR3 sequence: CASSMYTSYNEQFF. As DNA, the CDR3 is TGTGCCAGTAGTATGTACACCTCCTACAATGAGCAGTTCTTC.